Shown below are 5 T cell receptor beta chains from a single sample sequenced in a study of shared clonotypes between healthy human individuals. Clones were read by immunoSEQ multiplex PCR, and TCRdb kept only the in-frame ones, dropping some. The data show some 2.3 million clones, approximately 95% seen once. Sequenced input: naive CD4+ T cells from PBMCs. This sample's subset: CD45RA+ positively selected. The source of these receptors is a young man in good health. Some clones in this sample may be carry-over from other donors' samples.

This chain joins TRBV9 and TRBJ2-4; D not certain. This CDR3 is 13 amino acids long. The ends were cut back, 4 bases at V and 7 bases at J, with 12 bases in the middle. CDR1 and CDR2 (germline): SGDLS, YYNGEE. CDR3 nucleotide sequence: TGTGCCAGCAGCCAAGCGAACGGGAACATTCAGTACTTC. This translates into CASSQANGNIQYF.

This clone was detected only a few times. The chain has TRBV7-3 and TRBJ2-2; D is uncertain. Germline assignment: CDR1 SGHTA and CDR2 FQGTGA. This CDR3 has 14 residues. Trimming stripped 5 bases from V and 8 bases from J, with 15 bases between. The CDR3 DNA is TGTGCCAGCAGCCCTACCGGACCACCGGGGGAGCTGTTTTTT. This encodes CASSPTGPPGELFF. The whole variable domain, remainder taken from reference TRBV7-3 and TRBJ2-2, is GAGVSQTPSNKVTEKGKYVELRCDPISGHTALYWYRQSLGQGPEFLIYFQGTGAADDSGLPNDRFFAVRPEGSVSTLKIQRTERGDSAVYLCASSPTGPPGELFFGEGSRLTVL.

This rearrangement joins TRBV7-6 to TRBJ2-7; the match to TRBD1 covers 7 bases. The J segment lost 0 bases and the V segment lost 6 bases, leaving 2 bases of the junction unmatched. This CDR3 has 13 residues. Germline lookup yields CDR1 SGHVS and CDR2 FNYEAQ. The DNA of the CDR3 is TGTGCCAGCAGAAGGGACAGCTCCTACGAGCAGTACTTC. Its translation: CASRRDSSYEQYF.

The V call is TRBV4-1, the J call TRBJ2-5; D may be TRBD1 (6 bases). Trimming removed 4 bases at V and 5 bases at J, with 14 bases between. Germline lookup yields CDR1 MGHRA and CDR2 YSYEKL. The CDR3 is 14 amino acids. CDR3 protein: CASSLTGQVETQYF. As DNA, the CDR3 is TGCGCCAGCAGCCTTACAGGGCAGGTCGAGACCCAGTACTTC.

The chain couples TRBV28 to TRBJ2-2; D possibly corresponds to TRBD2 (5 bases). CDR3 length: 15 amino acids. Germline V gives CDR1 MDHEN, CDR2 SYDVKM. Trimming removed 6 bases at V and 0 bases at J, with 11 bases between. In nucleotides, the CDR3 is TGTGCCAGCAGGTTACCGGGAACGAACACCGGGGAGCTGTTTTTT. Amino acid sequence: CASRLPGTNTGELFF. Filled out from reference TRBV28 and TRBJ2-2, the complete variable domain reads DVKVTQSSRYLVKRTGEKVFLECVQDMDHENMFWYRQDPGLGLRLIYFSYDVKMKEKGDIPEGYSVSREKKERFSLILESASTNQTSMYLCASRLPGTNTGELFFGEGSRLTVL.